This T cell receptor (beta chain) came from a study of T-cell memory formation after mild COVID-19. Study observations and caveats: Proof of SARS-CoV-2 specificity was absent for the second-wave clones that crested on day 37. The study found contracting CD4+ clones mainly in CM and EM and contracting CD8+ clones in EMRA.

Trimming took 10 bases from V and 5 from J, leaving 21 bases between them. This CDR3 region has 14 residues. Germline values: CDR1 LNHDA, CDR2 SQIVND (reference sequence). This clonotype appeared a few times. Its antigen is currently unknown. Using its own MiXCR run on the 5' RACE reads, TCRdb lists one record per CDR3 protein. The data contain around 250,000 distinct CDR3 sequences, roughly 15% of them singletons. What was sequenced was PBMCs or a T cell subset sorted from them (not recorded which). The chain joins TRBV19 to TRBJ2-7; D is uncertain. This receptor was identified in a man younger than 35 who had mild COVID-19 (a few samples of this study predate the infection). Cell type and time point are not known. In DNA form, the CDR3 reads TGTGCCACCCGAGAAGGAGCGCGAATCAACGAGCAGTACTTC. The encoded protein is CATREGARINEQYF.